This paragraph reports one TCR beta chain. The table lists this clone with a count of one. It lacks a known antigen. Base qualities are not provided; no much larger clone lies one nucleotide away. The donors were melanoma patients. CDR1 MNHNS and CDR2 SASEGT were looked up in the germline V gene. The CDR3, from cysteine to phenylalanine, totals 17 residues. CDR3 DNA is the only sequence kept; it has 51 bases, read in frame from the first base. Between the V and J ends, shortened by 3 bases and 0 bases respectively, the junction contains 15 bases. This record comes from a study of CD4+ T cells in melanoma (dated by TCRdb to between 2022 and 2023). General notes on the study: The study examined neoantigen-specific CD4+ T cells in human melanoma.

The library relied on the immunoSEQ multiplex PCR assay. TCRdb retrieved this table from immuneACCESS and kept in-frame rearrangements only. Not all clones are present; in checked studies, unresolved V genes account for under half, and no reason is known for the remainder. The sample records 10,000 to 13,000 clones, nearly 70% of which are singletons. 9.5% of the sample belongs to the ten largest clones. General conclusions and limits of the study: Neoantigen-specific CD4+ T cells were reported to be correlated with the function of CD8+ T cells, macrophages and B cells. Neoantigen-specific CD4+ T cells in melanoma were reported to have a range of differentiation states.

Sequenced material: cells from a culture (not recorded whether cultured in vitro). Rearrangement joined TRBV6-1 to TRBJ2-1, with TRBD2 perhaps the D gene, on 5 matching bases. This sequence originates from a human donor with melanoma. The CDR3 has the sequence CASSEQKLVGSYNEQFF. The DNA sequence is TGTGCCAGCAGTGAGCAAAAACTAGTGGGCTCCTACAATGAGCAGTTCTTC.